The clone carrying this TCR beta chain was found a few times. The antigen is unknown. The ends lost 3 bases at V and 2 bases at J; junction bases unmatched: 6. The CDR3 sequence is 16 residues long. The germline gives CDR1 SGDLS, CDR2 YYNGEE. Each CDR3 protein gets one entry after TCRdb re-called the RT-PCR reads with MiXCR. The sample has 450,000 to 600,000 distinct CDR3 sequences, approximately 15% seen once; the top ten hold 2.5% to 3.5%. The sample originates from a study of response to subunit inactivated influenza vaccine. The study's findings and limits: Authors suggested seasonal influenza vaccinations each recruit few new T cells.

The sample in question was CD4+ T cells sorted from PBMCs, obtained around 25 months after vaccination. The V and J genes are TRBV9 and TRBJ2-1; 9 bases are shared with TRBD1. The clonotype comes from a man aged 45-69 years who received an inactivated influenza vaccine. CDR3 bases: TGTGCCAGCAGCGCGGCGGGACAGGGCACCTACAATGAGCAGTTCTTC. Protein product: CASSAAGQGTYNEQFF.